A single sample gave rise to the 27 T cell receptor beta chains below, sequenced in a study of breast tumors, draining lymph nodes, adjacent tissues (dated by TCRdb to 2016 to 2017). Receptor amplification or capture employed multiplex PCR. The listed sequencing device is Illumina HiSeq 2000. TCRdb cleaned the public reads at Q25 with fastp, built clones with MiXCR and kept in-frame beta chains. For every CDR3 protein sequence, its rows merge into one entry that carries the most common genes and DNA. In this sample the table shows over 150,000 distinct CDR3 sequences, approximately 31% of which occur a single time. More than 4% of the sample goes to the ten largest clones. The axillary draining lymph nodes of breast cancer patients were the source of the lymph node samples. Sequencing was done on a sample of axillary lymph node tissue. The origin of the receptors is a female donor with breast cancer. Some clones in this sample may be carry-over from other donors' samples.

The rearrangement uses TRBV4-2 and TRBJ1-3; no clear D. The CDR3 is 15 residues long. Trimming removed 1 base at V and 4 bases at J, with 11 bases between. Germline CDR1 and CDR2: LGHNA and YNFKEQ. The CDR3 coding sequence is TGTGCCAGCAGCCAAGCTTTGGGGAGGGGAAACACCATATATTTT. The encoded protein is CASSQALGRGNTIYF.

Turning to this clonotype: The CDR3 does not end in the conserved phenylalanine or tryptophan, so this is likely a read error. The CDR3 spells CASSLAGSVELFL. Written as DNA, the CDR3 is TGCGCCAGCAGCTTGGCCGGGTCCGTAGAACTGTTTCTT. V gene TRBV5-1 combines with J gene TRBJ1-4; D is ambiguous. V was cut by 0 bases and J by 12 bases, with 12 bases left in between. CDR1 and CDR2 (germline): SGHRS, YFSETQ. The CDR3 loop spans 13 amino acids.

The rearrangement links TRBV7-9 to TRBJ2-3, with TRBD1 as a possible D gene (5 bases). Germline CDR1 and CDR2: SEHNR and FQNEAQ (reference sequence). The length of the CDR3 is 15 residues. Trimming left V 5 bases short and J 0 bases short, with 12 bases between. CDR3 nucleotides: TGTGCCAGCAGCATACAGGTATCTAGCACAGATACGCAGTATTTT. Amino acid sequence: CASSIQVSSTDTQYF.

This clonotype was counted ten times or more. V gene TRBV6-1 combines with J gene TRBJ2-7; D is possibly TRBD1 or TRBD2 (5 bases each). Germline V lookup: CDR1 MNHNS, CDR2 SASEGT. The CDR3 covers 15 residues. The V end was cut by 7 bases, the J end by 3 bases, with 19 bases between. CDR3 in DNA: TGTGCCAGCACTCGTAGGGGAGACGAGGTCTACGAGCAGTACTTC. Its translation is CASTRRGDEVYEQYF.

Details on this clonotype: Likely a read error: the CDR3 ends without its conserved phenylalanine or tryptophan. The chain has TRBV19 and TRBJ1-4; 7 positions agree with TRBD1. CDR1 LNHDA and CDR2 SQIVND come from the germline V gene (reference sequence). This CDR3 comprises 16 residues. The CDR3 nucleotides are TGTGCCAGTTCCACCGGTGGGACAGCAACTAGTGAAAAACTGTTTCTT. This codes for CASSTGGTATSEKLFL.

Written as DNA, the CDR3 is TGTGCCAGTGCTCGACGGGGGGACTCCGGAAACACCATATATTTT. As protein: CASARRGDSGNTIYF. The chain has TRBV19 and TRBJ1-3; perhaps TRBD1 as D (5 bases). The CDR3 covers 15 residues. CDR1 and CDR2 from the germline V gene are LNHDA and SQIVND (reference sequence). V dropped 8 bases and J dropped 4 bases, with 18 bases sitting between them.

This sequence joins TRBV19 and TRBJ1-5; 12 nucleotides match TRBD1. CDR1 is LNHDA and CDR2 is SQIVND in the germline V gene (reference sequence). The CDR3 length is 14 residues. V lost 3 bases and J lost 14; bases outside the gene matches: 8. CDR3 DNA: TGTGCCAGTAGTATTAGGGGACAGGGGGCGTACGAGCATTTT. It is translated as CASSIRGQGAYEHF.

At least ten counts were recorded for this clonotype. The V gene is TRBV9, the J gene TRBJ2-2; D is unresolved. This CDR3 contains 17 residues. Germline V lookup: CDR1 SGDLS, CDR2 YYNGEE. With 1 base removed from V and 0 bases from J, the gap between germline ends came to 13 bases. CDR3 nucleotides: TGTGCCAGCAGCGTATCCCCAGCCTTCACGAACACCGGGGAGCTGTTTTTT. This translates into CASSVSPAFTNTGELFF.

This clonotype was picked up many times. The V call is TRBV3-1, the J call TRBJ1-4; no firm D call. The CDR3 totals 13 residues. Germline-derived CDR1 and CDR2 are LGHDT and YNNKEL (reference sequence). The V and J ends lost 3 bases and 12 bases respectively, with 14 bases between them. Here the CDR3 reads CASSQGTGGELFF. CDR3 in DNA: TGTGCCAGCAGCCAGGGCACGGGTGGGGAACTGTTTTTT.

This clonotype was recorded many times. The rearrangement joins TRBV7-9 to TRBJ2-3, with 7 bases matching TRBD2. This CDR3 region has 15 residues. From germline, CDR1 is SEHNR and CDR2 FQNEAQ (reference sequence). The V segment lost 5 bases and the J segment 8 bases; nucleotides outside the gene matches: 13. The CDR3 coding sequence is TGTGCCAGCAGCCGTCTAGCGGTTCAAAGGGGTACGCAGTATTTT. Translation gives CASSRLAVQRGTQYF.

This clonotype appeared many times. This rearrangement joins TRBV7-9 to TRBJ2-5, with unresolved D. Per the germline V gene, CDR1 is SEHNR and CDR2 is FQNEAQ (reference sequence). The V gene lost 3 bases and the J gene lost 4 bases, with 12 bases spanning the gap. The CDR3 length is 14 residues. In nucleotides, the CDR3 is TGTGCCAGCAGCTTTTCGTCGGGTGGAGAGACCCAGTACTTC. The encoded protein is CASSFSSGGETQYF.

In its sample, this clonotype was seen many times. V gene TRBV28 combines with J gene TRBJ1-5, with TRBD1 matching over 9 bases. With V trimmed by 6 bases and J by 3 bases, 6 bases remained unmatched. Germline loops: CDR1 MDHEN, CDR2 SYDVKM. The CDR3 has 15 amino acids. CDR3: CASSSTGGNNQPQHF. In nucleotides, the CDR3 is TGTGCCAGCAGCAGTACAGGGGGCAACAATCAGCCCCAGCATTTT.

The rearrangement joins TRBV2 to TRBJ2-7, with 7 bases aligning to TRBD2. Germline lookup yields CDR1 SNHLY and CDR2 FYNNEI. The CDR3 has 12 amino acids. Trimming at V came to 7 bases and at J to 2 bases, leaving 2 bases not matched to a gene. This CDR3 reads CASISGTYEQYF. The CDR3 bases are TGTGCCAGCATCAGCGGGACCTACGAGCAGTACTTC.

V and J are TRBV2 and TRBJ1-5, with 9 bases identical to TRBD1. V gave up 7 bases and J gave up 0 bases; unmatched junction bases: 7. The CDR3 loop spans 16 amino acids. The germline V gene has CDR1 SNHLY and CDR2 FYNNEI. CDR3 DNA sequence: TGTGCCAGCATACGGGACAGGGACTATAGCAATCAGCCCCAGCATTTT. Translated: CASIRDRDYSNQPQHF.

The genes are TRBV2 and TRBJ1-5; TRBD1 matches at 7 bases. CDR1 is SNHLY and CDR2 is FYNNEI in the germline V gene. The CDR3 loop spans 15 amino acids. V shed 7 bases and J 6 bases; nucleotides not matched to a gene: 12. The CDR3 nucleotides read TGTGCCAGCACTGTGACTCAGGGGGGCATTCAGCCCCAGCATTTT. Amino acid sequence: CASTVTQGGIQPQHF. The full variable domain, rest sourced from reference TRBV2 and TRBJ1-5, is EPEVTQTPSHQVTQMGQEVILRCVPISNHLYFYWYRQILGQKVEFLVSFYNNEISEKSEIFDDQFSVERPDGSNFTLKIRSTKLEDSAMYFCASTVTQGGIQPQHFGDGTRLSIL.

This clonotype was counted at least ten times. J is TRBJ2-7 and V is TRBV20-1, with D perhaps TRBD1 (6 bases). V lost 0 bases and J lost 0, with 9 bases in between. Germline CDR1 is DFQATT and CDR2 is SNEGSKA (reference sequence). This CDR3 is built from 14 residues. The CDR3 is CSARDGQISYEQYF. The DNA for the CDR3 is TGCAGTGCTAGAGATGGACAGATCTCCTACGAGCAGTACTTC.

Many counts were recorded for this clonotype. The V and J genes are TRBV11-2 and TRBJ2-1; TRBD2 matches at 7 bases. CDR1 is SGHAT, CDR2 FQNNGV, per germline. CDR3 length equals 15 residues. J was trimmed by 2 bases and V by 0 bases; bases with no gene match: 1. The CDR3 bases are TGTGCCAGCAGCTTAGAGCGGGAGACCTACAATGAGCAGTTCTTC. This gives the protein CASSLERETYNEQFF.

This clonotype was found many times. The V call is TRBV7-2, the J call TRBJ2-5, with TRBD2 as a possible D gene (5 bases). Trimming removed 3 bases from V and 5 bases from J, with 13 bases in between. Germline V gene sequence: CDR1 SGHTA, CDR2 FQGNSA. CDR3 length equals 14 residues. The CDR3 DNA reads TGTGCCAGCAGCTTGGAGGTAGCCGAGGAGACCCAGTACTTC. Its translation: CASSLEVAEETQYF. The whole variable domain, filled in from reference TRBV7-2 and TRBJ2-5, reads GAGVSQSPSNKVTEKGKDVELRCDPISGHTALYWYRQSLGQGLEFLIYFQGNSAPDKSGLPSDRFSAERTGGSVSTLTIQRTQQEDSAVYLCASSLEVAEETQYFGPGTRLLVL.

In its sample, this clonotype was seen many times. The J gene is TRBJ1-2, the V gene TRBV5-1; 8 nucleotides line up with TRBD1. Trimming removed 4 bases from V and 8 bases from J; junction bases left unmatched: 10. This CDR3 contains 14 residues. Germline V CDR1 and CDR2: SGHRS, YFSETQ. CDR3 sequence (DNA): TGCGCCAGCAGCATCCAGCAGGGGGCTGAGGGCTACACCTTC. This translates into CASSIQQGAEGYTF.

Turning to this clonotype: Given a much more abundant clone one base away, this may be a read error. No conserved phenylalanine or tryptophan is present at the end of the CDR3, so a read error is the likely explanation. This chain uses TRBV11-2 with TRBJ2-1; tentative D call: TRBD2 (6 bases). Trimming pared 4 bases from V and 0 bases from J, leaving 13 bases between. CDR1 and CDR2 (germline): SGHAT, FQNNGV. This CDR3 region has 16 residues. The CDR3 DNA is TGTGCCAGCAGCTCCTGGCGGGGAAGCTCCTACAATGAGCAGTTCTCC. This sequence encodes CASSSWRGSSYNEQFS.

This clonotype was observed many times. The chain links TRBV20-1 to TRBJ2-7; tentative D call: TRBD1 (6 bases). CDR1 and CDR2 from the germline V gene are DFQATT and SNEGSKA (reference sequence). V was trimmed by 2 bases and J by 5 bases, leaving 7 bases between them. The CDR3 covers 11 residues. The CDR3 is CSARQGNEQYF. The CDR3 DNA reads TGCAGTGCTAGACAGGGGAACGAGCAGTACTTC.

Comment on this clonotype: The junction differs from germline at one of its ends, possibly a read error. This chain uses TRBV29-1 with TRBJ2-2, with D maybe TRBD2 (5 bases). The CDR3 length is 14 residues. Germline CDR1 is SQVTM and CDR2 is ANQGSEA. The CDR3 sequence: CSVEVSENTGELLF. In DNA form, the CDR3 reads TGCAGCGTCGAAGTTTCCGAGAACACCGGGGAGCTGCTTTTT.

This clonotype was seen many times. The V gene is TRBV6-6, the J gene TRBJ2-1; weak D call: TRBD1 (7 bases). V gave up 5 bases and J gave up 11 bases, with 16 bases separating them. The CDR3 runs to 13 residues. Germline V CDR1 and CDR2: MNHNY, SVGAGI (reference sequence). The CDR3 sequence: CASSPSAGGKQFF. CDR3 nucleotide sequence: TGTGCCAGCAGTCCCTCTGCAGGGGGGAAGCAGTTCTTC.

The table lists this clonotype with many counts. The rearrangement joins TRBV28 to TRBJ1-2; D perhaps matches TRBD1 (6 bases). The CDR3 length is 15 residues. Between the trimmed V and J ends, which lost 6 bases and 1 base, there was a span of 15 bases. CDR1 and CDR2 (germline): MDHEN, SYDVKM. The CDR3 reads CASSLAGDNNYGYTF. CDR3 nucleotide sequence: TGTGCCAGCAGCCTCGCAGGGGACAATAACTATGGCTACACCTTC.

This clonotype turned up a few times. The chain carries TRBV14 and TRBJ1-1; no clear D. This CDR3 has 14 residues. CDR1 is SGHDN and CDR2 is FVKESK in the germline V gene. V lost 0 bases to trimming and J lost 11 bases, with 16 bases between them. The CDR3 coding sequence is TGTGCCAGCAGCCAAGACGGAGTACCCGGTGGGGCTTTCTTT. It translates to CASSQDGVPGGAFF.

This clonotype was counted many times. This sequence joins TRBV5-1 and TRBJ1-4; the D is unclear. Trimming stripped 4 bases from V and 0 bases from J, with 7 bases between. The CDR3 has 14 amino acids. CDR1 and CDR2 (germline): SGHRS, YFSETQ. DNA for the CDR3: TGCGCCAGCAGCCCTACTCCAACTAATGAAAAACTGTTTTTT. Protein: CASSPTPTNEKLFF.

In its sample, this clonotype was seen many times. The chain recombines TRBV20-1 with TRBJ2-3; TRBD2 matches at 9 bases. V shed 1 base and J 8 bases; nucleotides not matched to a gene: 13. Germline CDR1 is DFQATT and CDR2 is SNEGSKA (reference sequence). This CDR3 comprises 16 residues. The CDR3 DNA sequence: TGCAGTGCTAGAGTGGGGGGGACTAGCCTTACGGGTACGCAGTATTTT. Residues: CSARVGGTSLTGTQYF.